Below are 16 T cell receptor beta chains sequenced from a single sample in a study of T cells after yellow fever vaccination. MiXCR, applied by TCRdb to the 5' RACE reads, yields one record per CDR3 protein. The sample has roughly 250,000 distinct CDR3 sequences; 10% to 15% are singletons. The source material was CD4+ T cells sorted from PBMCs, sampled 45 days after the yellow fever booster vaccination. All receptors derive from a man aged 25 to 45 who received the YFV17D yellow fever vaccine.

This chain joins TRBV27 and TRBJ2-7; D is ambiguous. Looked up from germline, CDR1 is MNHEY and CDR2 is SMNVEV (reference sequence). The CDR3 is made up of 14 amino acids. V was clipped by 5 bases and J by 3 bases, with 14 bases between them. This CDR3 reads CASSGRIAFYEQYF. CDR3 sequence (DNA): TGTGCCAGCAGTGGCCGGATTGCTTTCTACGAGCAGTACTTC.

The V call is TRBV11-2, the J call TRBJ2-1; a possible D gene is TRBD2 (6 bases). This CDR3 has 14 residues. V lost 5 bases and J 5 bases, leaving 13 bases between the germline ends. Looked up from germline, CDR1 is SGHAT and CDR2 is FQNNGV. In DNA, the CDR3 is TGTGCCAGCAGCCCGATTTTAGCGGACAATGAGCAGTTCTTC. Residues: CASSPILADNEQFF.

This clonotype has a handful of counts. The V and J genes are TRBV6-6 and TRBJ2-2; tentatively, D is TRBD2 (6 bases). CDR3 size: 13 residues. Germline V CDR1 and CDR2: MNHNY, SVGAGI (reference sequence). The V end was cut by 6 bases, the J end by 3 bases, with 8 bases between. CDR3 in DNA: TGTGCCAGCAGATCGGGGGACACCGGGGAGCTGTTTTTT. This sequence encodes CASRSGDTGELFF.

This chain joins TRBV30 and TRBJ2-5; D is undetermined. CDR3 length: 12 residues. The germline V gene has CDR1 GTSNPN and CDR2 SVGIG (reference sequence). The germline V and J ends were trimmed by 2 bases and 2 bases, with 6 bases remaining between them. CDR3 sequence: CAWSSQQETQYF. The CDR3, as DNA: TGTGCCTGGAGTTCGCAGCAAGAGACCCAGTACTTC.

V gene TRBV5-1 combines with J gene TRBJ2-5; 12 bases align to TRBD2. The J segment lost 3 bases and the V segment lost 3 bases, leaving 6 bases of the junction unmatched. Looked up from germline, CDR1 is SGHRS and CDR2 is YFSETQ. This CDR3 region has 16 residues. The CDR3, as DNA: TGCGCCAGCAGCTCGACTAGCGGGAGCAGGAAAGAGACCCAGTACTTC. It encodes CASSSTSGSRKETQYF.

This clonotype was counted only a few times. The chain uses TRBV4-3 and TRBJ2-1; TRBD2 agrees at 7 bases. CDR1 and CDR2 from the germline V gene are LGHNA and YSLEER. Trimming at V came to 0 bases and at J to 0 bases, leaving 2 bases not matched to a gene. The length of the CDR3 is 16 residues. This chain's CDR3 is CASSQDRGSSYNEQFF. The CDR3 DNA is TGCGCCAGCAGCCAAGACCGCGGGAGCTCCTACAATGAGCAGTTCTTC.

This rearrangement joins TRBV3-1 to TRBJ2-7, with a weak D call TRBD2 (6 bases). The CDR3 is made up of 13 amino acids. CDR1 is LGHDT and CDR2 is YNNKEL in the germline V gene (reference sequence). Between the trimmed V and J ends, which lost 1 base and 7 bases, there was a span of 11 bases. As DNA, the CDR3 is TGTGCCAGCAGCCAAGGAGGGAGGTCAGAGCAGTACTTC. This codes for CASSQGGRSEQYF.

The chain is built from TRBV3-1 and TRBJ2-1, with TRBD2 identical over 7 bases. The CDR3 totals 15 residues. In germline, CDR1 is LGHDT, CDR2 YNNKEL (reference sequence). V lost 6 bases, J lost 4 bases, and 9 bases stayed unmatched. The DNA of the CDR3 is TGTGCCAGCAGTCTAAGCGGGACCCGGTACAATGAGCAGTTCTTC. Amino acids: CASSLSGTRYNEQFF.

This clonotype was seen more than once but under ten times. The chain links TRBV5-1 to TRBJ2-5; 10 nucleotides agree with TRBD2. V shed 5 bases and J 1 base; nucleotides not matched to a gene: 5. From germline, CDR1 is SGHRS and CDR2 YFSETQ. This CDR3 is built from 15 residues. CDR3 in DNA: TGCGCCAGCAGGGCTAGCGGGAGCCTCCAAGAGACCCAGTACTTC. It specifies CASRASGSLQETQYF.

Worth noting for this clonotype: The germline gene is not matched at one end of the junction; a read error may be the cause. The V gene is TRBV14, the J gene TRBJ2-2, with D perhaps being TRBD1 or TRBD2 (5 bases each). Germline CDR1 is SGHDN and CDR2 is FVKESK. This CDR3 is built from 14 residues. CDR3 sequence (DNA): TGTGCCAGCAGCTTGGGATCGAACACCAGGGAGATGTTTTTT. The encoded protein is CASSLGSNTREMFF.

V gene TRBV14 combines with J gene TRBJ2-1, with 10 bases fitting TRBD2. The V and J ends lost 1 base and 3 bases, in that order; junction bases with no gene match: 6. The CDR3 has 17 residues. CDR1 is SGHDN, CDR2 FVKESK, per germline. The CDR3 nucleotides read TGTGCCAGCAGCCAAGGGCCTAGCGGGAGAGTCTACAATGAGCAGTTCTTC. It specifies CASSQGPSGRVYNEQFF.

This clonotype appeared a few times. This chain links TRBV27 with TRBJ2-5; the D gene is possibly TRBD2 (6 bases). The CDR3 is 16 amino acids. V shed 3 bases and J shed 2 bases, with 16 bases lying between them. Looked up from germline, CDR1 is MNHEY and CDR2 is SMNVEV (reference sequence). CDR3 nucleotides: TGTGCCAGCAGTTTGAATGGGGGGTTGGGGCAAGAGACCCAGTACTTC. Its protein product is CASSLNGGLGQETQYF.

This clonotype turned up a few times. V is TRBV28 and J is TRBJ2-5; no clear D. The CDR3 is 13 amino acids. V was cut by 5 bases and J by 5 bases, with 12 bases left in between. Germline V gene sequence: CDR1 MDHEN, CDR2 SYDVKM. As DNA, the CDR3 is TGTGCCAGCAGTACCGGTATTGGCGAGACCCAGTACTTC. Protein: CASSTGIGETQYF.

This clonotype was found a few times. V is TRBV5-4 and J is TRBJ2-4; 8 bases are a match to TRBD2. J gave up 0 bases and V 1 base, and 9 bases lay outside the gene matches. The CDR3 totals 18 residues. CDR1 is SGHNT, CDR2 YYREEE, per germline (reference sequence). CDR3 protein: CASSLRGSGGLAKNIQYF. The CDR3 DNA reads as TGTGCCAGCAGCTTGCGAGGAAGCGGGGGACTAGCCAAAAACATTCAGTACTTC.

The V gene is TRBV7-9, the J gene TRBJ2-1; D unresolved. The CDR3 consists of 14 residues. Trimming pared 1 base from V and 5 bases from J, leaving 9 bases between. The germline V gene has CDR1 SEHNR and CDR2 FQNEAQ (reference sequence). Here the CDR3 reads CASSLGVGNNEQFF. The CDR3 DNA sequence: TGTGCCAGCAGCTTAGGCGTAGGAAACAATGAGCAGTTCTTC.

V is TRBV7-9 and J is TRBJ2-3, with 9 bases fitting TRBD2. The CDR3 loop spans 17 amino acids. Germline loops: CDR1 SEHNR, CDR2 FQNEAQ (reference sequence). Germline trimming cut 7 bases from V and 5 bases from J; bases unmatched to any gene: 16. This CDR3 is CASNPGGRGRAKDTQYF. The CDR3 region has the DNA TGTGCCAGCAACCCCGGGGGGCGCGGGAGGGCCAAAGATACGCAGTATTTT.